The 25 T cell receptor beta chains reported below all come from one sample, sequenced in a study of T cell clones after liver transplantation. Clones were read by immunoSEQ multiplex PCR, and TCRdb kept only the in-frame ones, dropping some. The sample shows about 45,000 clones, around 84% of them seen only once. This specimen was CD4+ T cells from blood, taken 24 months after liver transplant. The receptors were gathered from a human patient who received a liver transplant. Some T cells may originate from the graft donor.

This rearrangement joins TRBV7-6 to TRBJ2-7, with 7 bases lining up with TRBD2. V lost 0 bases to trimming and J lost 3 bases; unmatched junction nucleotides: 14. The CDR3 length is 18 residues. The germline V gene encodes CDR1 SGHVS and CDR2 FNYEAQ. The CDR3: CASSLAGGIASGNYEQYF. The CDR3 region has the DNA TGTGCCAGCAGCTTAGCGGGGGGGATCGCTAGCGGAAACTACGAGCAGTACTTC.

Here the CDR3 reads CASSLEGPGQNYEQYF. The CDR3 DNA sequence: TGTGCCAGCAGCTTAGAGGGCCCCGGACAGAACTACGAGCAGTACTTC. The genes are TRBV7-8 and TRBJ2-7; a possible D gene is TRBD1 (6 bases). Trimming pared 1 base from V and 3 bases from J, leaving 16 bases between. Germline CDR1 SGHVS, CDR2 FQNEAQ. CDR3 size: 16 residues. Variable domain in full (rest from reference TRBV7-8 and TRBJ2-7): GAGVSQSPRYKVAKRGQDVALRCDPISGHVSLFWYQQALGQGPEFLTYFQNEAQLDKSGLPSDRFFAERPEGSVSTLKIQRTQQEDSAVYLCASSLEGPGQNYEQYFGPGTRLTVT.

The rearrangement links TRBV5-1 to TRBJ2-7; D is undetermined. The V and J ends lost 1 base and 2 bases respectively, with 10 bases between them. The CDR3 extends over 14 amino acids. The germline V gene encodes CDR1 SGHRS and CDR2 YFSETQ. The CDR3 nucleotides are TGCGCCAGCAGCTTGATCATAGGGACCTACGAGCAGTACTTC. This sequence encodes CASSLIIGTYEQYF.

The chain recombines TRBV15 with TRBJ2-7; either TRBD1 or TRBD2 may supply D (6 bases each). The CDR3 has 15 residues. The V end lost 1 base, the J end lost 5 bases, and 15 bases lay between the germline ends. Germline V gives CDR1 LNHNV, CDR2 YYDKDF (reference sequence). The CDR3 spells CATSRGEGGLDEQYF. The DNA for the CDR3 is TGTGCCACCAGCAGAGGCGAGGGGGGTTTAGACGAGCAGTACTTC.

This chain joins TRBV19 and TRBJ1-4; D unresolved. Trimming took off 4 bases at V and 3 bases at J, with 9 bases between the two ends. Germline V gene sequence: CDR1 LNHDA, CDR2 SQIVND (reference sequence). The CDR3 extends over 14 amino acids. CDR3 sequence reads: CASSRDRANEKLFF. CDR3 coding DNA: TGTGCCAGTAGTAGGGATCGGGCTAATGAAAAACTGTTTTTT.

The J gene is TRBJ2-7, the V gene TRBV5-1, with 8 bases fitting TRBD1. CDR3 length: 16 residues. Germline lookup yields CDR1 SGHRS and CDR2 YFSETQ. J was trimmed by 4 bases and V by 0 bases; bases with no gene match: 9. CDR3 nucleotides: TGCGCCAGCAGCTTGGAGGTCGGACAGGGCCCTTACGAGCAGTACTTC. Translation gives CASSLEVGQGPYEQYF.

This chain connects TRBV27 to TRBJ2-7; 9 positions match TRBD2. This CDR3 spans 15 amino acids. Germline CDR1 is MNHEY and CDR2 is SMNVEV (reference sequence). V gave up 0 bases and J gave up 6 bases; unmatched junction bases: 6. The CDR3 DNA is TGTGCCAGCAGTTTATCGCGGCTAGCGGGAAGCGAGCAGTACTTC. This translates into CASSLSRLAGSEQYF.

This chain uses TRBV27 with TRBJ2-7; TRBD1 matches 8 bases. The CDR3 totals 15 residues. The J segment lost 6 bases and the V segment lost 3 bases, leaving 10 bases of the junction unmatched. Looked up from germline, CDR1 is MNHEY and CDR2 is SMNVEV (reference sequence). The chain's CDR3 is CASSLAVGQGPEQYF. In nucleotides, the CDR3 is TGTGCCAGCAGTTTGGCTGTCGGACAGGGTCCCGAGCAGTACTTC.

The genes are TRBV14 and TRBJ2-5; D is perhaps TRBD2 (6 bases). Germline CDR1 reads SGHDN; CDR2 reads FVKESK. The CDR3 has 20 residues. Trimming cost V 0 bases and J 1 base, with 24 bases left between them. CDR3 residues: CASSQDRVSIGGKAQETQYF. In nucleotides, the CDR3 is TGTGCCAGCAGCCAAGATCGAGTCTCAATTGGCGGGAAAGCCCAAGAGACCCAGTACTTC.

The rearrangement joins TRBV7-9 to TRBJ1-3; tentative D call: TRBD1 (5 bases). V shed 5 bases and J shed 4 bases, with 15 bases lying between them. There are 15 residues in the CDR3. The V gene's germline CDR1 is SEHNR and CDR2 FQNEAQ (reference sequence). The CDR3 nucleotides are TGTGCCAGCAGCCCCACAGGTGCTTGGGGAAACACCATATATTTT. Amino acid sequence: CASSPTGAWGNTIYF.

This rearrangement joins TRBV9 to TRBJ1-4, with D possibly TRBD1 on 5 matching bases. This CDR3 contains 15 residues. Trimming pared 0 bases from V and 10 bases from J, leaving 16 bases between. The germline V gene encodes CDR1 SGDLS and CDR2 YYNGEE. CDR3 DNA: TGTGCCAGCAGCGTAGCTATTGGGGCCGACGGAAAACTGTTTTTT. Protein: CASSVAIGADGKLFF.

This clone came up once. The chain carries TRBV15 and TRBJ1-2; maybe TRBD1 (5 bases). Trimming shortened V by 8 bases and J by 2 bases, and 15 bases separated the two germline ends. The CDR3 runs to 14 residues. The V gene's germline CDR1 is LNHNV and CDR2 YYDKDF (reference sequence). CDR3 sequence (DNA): TGTGCCACCGAGAATCCAGGGTCCAACTATGGCTACACCTTC. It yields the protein CATENPGSNYGYTF.

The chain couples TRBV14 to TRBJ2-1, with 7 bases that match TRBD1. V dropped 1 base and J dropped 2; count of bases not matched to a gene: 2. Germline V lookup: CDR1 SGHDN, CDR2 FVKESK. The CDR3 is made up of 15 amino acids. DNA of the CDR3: TGTGCCAGCAGCCAAGCCGGACAGGCCTACAATGAGCAGTTCTTC. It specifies CASSQAGQAYNEQFF.

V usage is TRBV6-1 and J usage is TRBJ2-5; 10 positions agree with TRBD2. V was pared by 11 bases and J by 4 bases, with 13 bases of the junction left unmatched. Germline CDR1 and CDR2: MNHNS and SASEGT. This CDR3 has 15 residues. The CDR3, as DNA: TGTGCCGGGAGGACTAGCGGTAAGACCAGAGAGACCCAGTACTTC. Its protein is CAGRTSGKTRETQYF.

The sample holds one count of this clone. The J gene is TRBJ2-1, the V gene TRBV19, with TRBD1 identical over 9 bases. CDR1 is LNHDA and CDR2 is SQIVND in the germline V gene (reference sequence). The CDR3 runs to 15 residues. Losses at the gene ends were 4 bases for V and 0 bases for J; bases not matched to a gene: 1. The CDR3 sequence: CASSTTGGSYNEQFF. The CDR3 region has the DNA TGTGCCAGTAGTACGACAGGGGGCTCCTACAATGAGCAGTTCTTC.

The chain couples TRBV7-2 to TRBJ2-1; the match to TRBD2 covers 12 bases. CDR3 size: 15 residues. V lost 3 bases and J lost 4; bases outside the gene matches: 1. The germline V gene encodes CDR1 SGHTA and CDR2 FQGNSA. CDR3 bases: TGTGCCAGCAGCTTTACTAGCGGGGGGTACAATGAGCAGTTCTTC. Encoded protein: CASSFTSGGYNEQFF.

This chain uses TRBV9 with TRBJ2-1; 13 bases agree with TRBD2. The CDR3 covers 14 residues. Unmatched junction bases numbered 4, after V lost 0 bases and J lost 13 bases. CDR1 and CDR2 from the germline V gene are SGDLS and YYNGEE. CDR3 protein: CASSVGTSGSVQFF. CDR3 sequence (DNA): TGTGCCAGCAGCGTAGGGACTAGCGGGAGTGTTCAGTTCTTC. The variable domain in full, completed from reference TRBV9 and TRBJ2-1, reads DSGVTQTPKHLITATGQRVTLRCSPRSGDLSVYWYQQSLDQGLQFLIQYYNGEERAKGNILERFSAQQFPDLHSELNLSSLELGDSALYFCASSVGTSGSVQFFGPGTRLTVL.

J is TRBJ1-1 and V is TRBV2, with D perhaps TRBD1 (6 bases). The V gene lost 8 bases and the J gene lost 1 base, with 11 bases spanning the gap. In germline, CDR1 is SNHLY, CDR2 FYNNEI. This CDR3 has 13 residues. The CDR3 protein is CASLGTPNTEAFF. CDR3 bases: TGTGCCAGCTTAGGGACACCGAACACTGAAGCTTTCTTT.

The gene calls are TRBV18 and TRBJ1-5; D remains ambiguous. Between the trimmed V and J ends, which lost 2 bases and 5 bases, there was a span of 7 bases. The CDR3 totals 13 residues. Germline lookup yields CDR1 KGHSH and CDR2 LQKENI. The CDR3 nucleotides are TGTGCCAGCTCACCAAGGAAAGATCAGCCCCAGCATTTT. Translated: CASSPRKDQPQHF.

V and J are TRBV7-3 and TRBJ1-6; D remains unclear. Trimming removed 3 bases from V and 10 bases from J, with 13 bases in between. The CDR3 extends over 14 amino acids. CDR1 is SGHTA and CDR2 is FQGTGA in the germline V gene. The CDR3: CASSFSPDRSPLHF. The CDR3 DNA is TGTGCCAGCAGCTTTTCACCAGATCGGTCACCCCTCCACTTT.

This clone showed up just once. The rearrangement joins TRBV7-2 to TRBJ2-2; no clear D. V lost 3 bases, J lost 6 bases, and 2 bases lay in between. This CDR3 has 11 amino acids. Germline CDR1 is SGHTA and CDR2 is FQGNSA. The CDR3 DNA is TGTGCCAGCAGCTTTGCCGGGGAGCTGTTTTTT. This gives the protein CASSFAGELFF.

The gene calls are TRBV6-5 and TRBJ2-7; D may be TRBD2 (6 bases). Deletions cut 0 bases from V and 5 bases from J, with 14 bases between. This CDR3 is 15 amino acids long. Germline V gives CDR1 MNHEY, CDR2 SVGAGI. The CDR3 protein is CASSYSEGGGHEQYF. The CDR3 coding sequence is TGTGCCAGCAGTTACTCGGAGGGAGGCGGCCACGAGCAGTACTTC.

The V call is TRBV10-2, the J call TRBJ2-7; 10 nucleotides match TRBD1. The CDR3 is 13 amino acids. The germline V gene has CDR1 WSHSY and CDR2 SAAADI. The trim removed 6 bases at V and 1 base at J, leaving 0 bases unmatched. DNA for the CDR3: TGCGCCAGCAGGGGACAGGGGTCCTACGAGCAGTACTTC. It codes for CASRGQGSYEQYF.

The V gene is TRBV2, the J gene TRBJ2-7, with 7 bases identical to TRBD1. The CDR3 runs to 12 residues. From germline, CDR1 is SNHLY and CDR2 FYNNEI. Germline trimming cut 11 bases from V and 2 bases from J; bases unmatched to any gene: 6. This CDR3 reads CASGQTPYEQYF. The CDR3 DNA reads TGTGCCTCGGGACAGACACCCTACGAGCAGTACTTC.

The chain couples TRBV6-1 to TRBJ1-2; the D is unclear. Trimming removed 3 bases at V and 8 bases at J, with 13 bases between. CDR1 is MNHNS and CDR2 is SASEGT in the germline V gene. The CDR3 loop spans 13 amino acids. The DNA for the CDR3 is TGTGCCAGCAGTGAGGGCAGGTTGGGCGGCTACACCTTC. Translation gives CASSEGRLGGYTF.